The rows below give T cell receptor beta chains drawn from one sample of a study of OX40 agonist ivuxolimab in advanced cancers. Sequencing was performed with immunoSEQ multiplex PCR; in TCRdb, only in-frame clones are kept and a portion is missing. This table has some 14,000 clones, roughly 60% appearing once. Sequenced here: CD4+ or CD8+ T cells sorted from blood, sampled in a trial of the OX40 agonist ivuxolimab. These receptors originate from an adult with an advanced solid tumor such as melanoma, head and neck, liver or kidney cancer. CDR3s include the opening cysteine and the closing phenylalanine or tryptophan. D genes are given only for firm matches. Part of the rows lack a size; the others show once, few, many or a class for expanded clones.

V: TRBV27
size: -
D: -
J: TRBJ1-6
DNA: TGTGCCAGCAGTTTATCCGGGGTAATACCCCTCCACTTT
CDR3: CASSLSGVIPLHF

V: TRBV5-6
size: few
D: -
J: TRBJ1-1
DNA: TGTGCCAGCAGCTTGTCCACGAACACTGAAGCTTTCTTT
CDR3: CASSLSTNTEAFF

V: TRBV5-4
size: -
D: -
J: TRBJ2-7
DNA: TGTGCCAGCAGCTTAGCGGGCGGACCGTCCTACGAGCAGTACTTC
CDR3: CASSLAGGPSYEQYF

V: TRBV6-1
size: -
D: TRBD2
J: TRBJ2-7
DNA: TGTGCCAGCAGTCTGAATAGCGGGGACTACGAGCAGTACTTC
CDR3: CASSLNSGDYEQYF

V: TRBV11-2
size: few
D: -
J: TRBJ2-3
DNA: TGTGCCAGCAGCTTAGTTGGCAGGACAGATACGCAGTATTTT
CDR3: CASSLVGRTDTQYF

V: TRBV2
size: few
D: TRBD2
J: TRBJ2-1
DNA: TGTGCCAGCAGTGAGTTAGCGGGGGGCAATGAGCAGTTCTTC
CDR3: CASSELAGGNEQFF

V: TRBV4-1
size: once
D: TRBD1
J: TRBJ1-1
DNA: TGCGCCAGCAGCCAGAGGGACAGCTCGAACACTGAAGCTTTCTTT
CDR3: CASSQRDSSNTEAFF

V: TRBV2
size: few
D: TRBD2
J: TRBJ2-7
DNA: TGTGCCAGCAGTGTTAGCGGGGGGGCCTACGAGCAGTACTTC
CDR3: CASSVSGGAYEQYF

V: TRBV2
size: once
D: -
J: TRBJ1-3
DNA: TGTGCCAGCAGCTCAGGGTACCACTCTGGAAACACCATATATTTT
CDR3: CASSSGYHSGNTIYF

V: TRBV6-6
size: -
D: -
J: TRBJ1-1
DNA: TGTGCCAGCAAAGCGGGACTGATGAACACTGAAGCTTTCTTT
CDR3: CASKAGLMNTEAFF

V: TRBV6-1
size: -
D: TRBD1
J: TRBJ2-6
DNA: TGTGCCAGCAGGGGACAGGGCTCTGGGGCCAACGTCCTGACTTTC
CDR3: CASRGQGSGANVLTF

V: TRBV2
size: once
D: -
J: TRBJ2-7
DNA: TGTGCCAGCAGCGAGGGGGGGGTTAGGGCCTACGAGCAGTACTTC
CDR3: CASSEGGVRAYEQYF

V: TRBV27
size: -
D: -
J: TRBJ1-2
DNA: TGTGCCAGCAGTTCTCCTACAGGGCTTACTAACTATGGCTACACCTTC
CDR3: CASSSPTGLTNYGYTF

V: TRBV4-3
size: -
D: -
J: TRBJ2-3
DNA: TGCGCCAGCAGCCAGTTCACAGATACGCAGTATTTT
CDR3: CASSQFTDTQYF

V: TRBV27
size: few
D: TRBD1
J: TRBJ2-3
DNA: TGTGCCAGCGGTACAGGGGCTGGAGATACGCAGTATTTT
CDR3: CASGTGAGDTQYF

V: TRBV5-6
size: -
D: -
J: TRBJ2-2
DNA: TGTGCCAGCACCCCGGGAACGTGGAGAACCGGGGAGCTGTTTTTT
CDR3: CASTPGTWRTGELFF

V: TRBV29-1
size: few
D: -
J: TRBJ1-2
DNA: TGCAGCGTGAGGGGGGGCTCCAACTATGGCTACACCTTC
CDR3: CSVRGGSNYGYTF

V: TRBV2
size: -
D: TRBD1
J: TRBJ2-7
DNA: TGTGCCAGCAGTGCACCGGGACAGTCATACGAGCAGTACTTC
CDR3: CASSAPGQSYEQYF

V: TRBV11-3
size: -
D: -
J: TRBJ2-7
DNA: TGTGCCAGCAGCGCCCGGGGATCCTACGAGCAGTACTTC
CDR3: CASSARGSYEQYF

V: TRBV4-1
size: -
D: -
J: TRBJ1-2
DNA: TGCGCCAGCAGCCCTAGAGGCCTCGACTATGGCTACACCTTC
CDR3: CASSPRGLDYGYTF

V: TRBV19
size: -
D: -
J: TRBJ1-5
DNA: TGTGCCAGTAGTATTCGGGCCGACGGGGGTCAGCCCCAGCATTTT
CDR3: CASSIRADGGQPQHF

V: TRBV7-9
size: -
D: TRBD1
J: TRBJ2-7
DNA: TGTGCCAGCAGCGCCCCCGGGACAGGGGGCGTATACGAGCAGTACTTC
CDR3: CASSAPGTGGVYEQYF

V: TRBV13
size: -
D: -
J: TRBJ2-1
DNA: TGTGCCAGCAGCCCCTCACTAGGGAGCTCCTACAATGAGCAGTTCTTC
CDR3: CASSPSLGSSYNEQFF

V: TRBV4-2
size: -
D: -
J: TRBJ1-3
DNA: TGTGCCAGCAGCCAAGAAGGGTTGATCTCTGGAAACACCATATATTTT
CDR3: CASSQEGLISGNTIYF

V: TRBV11-2
size: -
D: -
J: TRBJ2-2
DNA: TGTGCCAGCAGCTACTCCCGAGGCACCGGGGAGCTGTTTTTT
CDR3: CASSYSRGTGELFF

V: TRBV7-8
size: once
D: -
J: TRBJ2-2
DNA: TGTGCCAGCAGCTTAGCTCCACTAGCTCCCGGGGAGCTGTTTTTT
CDR3: CASSLAPLAPGELFF

V: TRBV2
size: -
D: -
J: TRBJ2-7
DNA: TGTGCCAGCAGTGTGACCTACTACGAGCAGTACTTC
CDR3: CASSVTYYEQYF